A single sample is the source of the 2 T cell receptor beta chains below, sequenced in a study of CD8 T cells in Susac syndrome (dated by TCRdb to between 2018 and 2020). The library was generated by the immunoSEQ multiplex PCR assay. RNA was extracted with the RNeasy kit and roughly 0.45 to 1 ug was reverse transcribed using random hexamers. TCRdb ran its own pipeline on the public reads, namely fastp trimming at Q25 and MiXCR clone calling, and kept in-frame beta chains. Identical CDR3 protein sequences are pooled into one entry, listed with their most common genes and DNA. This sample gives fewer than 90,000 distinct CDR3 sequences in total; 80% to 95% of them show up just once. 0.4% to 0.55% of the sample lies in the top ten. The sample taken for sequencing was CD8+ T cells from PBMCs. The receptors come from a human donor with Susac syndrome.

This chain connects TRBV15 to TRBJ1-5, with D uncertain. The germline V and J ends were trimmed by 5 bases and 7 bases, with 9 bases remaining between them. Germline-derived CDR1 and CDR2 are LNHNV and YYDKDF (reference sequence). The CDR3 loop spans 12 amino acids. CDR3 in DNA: TGTGCCACCAGCGGTTACAACCAGCCCCAGCATTTT. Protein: CATSGYNQPQHF. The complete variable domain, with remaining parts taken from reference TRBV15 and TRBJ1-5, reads DAMVIQNPRYQVTQFGKPVTLSCSQTLNHNVMYWYQQKSSQAPKLLFHYYDKDFNNEADTPDNFQSRRPNTSFCFLDIRSPGLGDTAMYLCATSGYNQPQHFGDGTRLSIL.

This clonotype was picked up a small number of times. CDR3 in DNA: TGTGCCAGCAGCCGAGAGACCCAGTACTTC. As protein: CASSRETQYF. This chain links TRBV7-9 with TRBJ2-5; D ambiguous. Germline loops: CDR1 SEHNR, CDR2 FQNEAQ (reference sequence). V dropped 5 bases and J dropped 4 bases, with 2 bases sitting between them. CDR3 length equals 10 residues.